This TCR beta chain emerged from a study of T cell responses to AZD1222 COVID-19 vaccine. Germline values: CDR1 SGDLS, CDR2 YYNGEE. Deletions cut 7 bases from V and 0 bases from J, with 11 bases between. The CDR3 sequence is 14 residues long. The assay was immunoSEQ multiplex PCR, and TCRdb's table has in-frame clones only and misses some. The data hold roughly 250,000 clones, with 85% to 95% observed a single time. The chain uses TRBV9 and TRBJ1-3; the D is unclear. This receptor was obtained from an adult in good health. The material sequenced was peripheral blood, taken on day 0 of AZD1222 vaccination. For the CDR3, the DNA is TGTGCCAGCGGGAGGACTCGCTCTGGAAACACCATATATTTT. Protein sequence: CASGRTRSGNTIYF.